A selection of T cell receptor beta chains follows, all from one sample in a study of OX40 agonist ivuxolimab in advanced cancers. Libraries were prepared by immunoSEQ multiplex PCR; TCRdb keeps only in-frame clonotypes and omits some of them. The data show about 64,000 clones, 80% to 85% seen once. The source material was CD4+ or CD8+ T cells sorted from blood, sampled in a trial of the OX40 agonist ivuxolimab. These receptors came from an adult with an advanced solid tumor such as melanoma, head and neck, liver or kidney cancer. Each CDR3 is given with its conserved first and last residue.

TRBV5-6 | CASSLEGVGYGYTF
TRBV2 | CASSEGQHLNQPQHF
TRBV10-3 | CAISETKTSGQGGNQPQHF
TRBV5-1 | CASSLDGQLLSMNTEAFF
TRBV6-1 | CASSTGGSGANVLTF
TRBV5-1 | CASSLQGDQETQYF
TRBV5-5 | CASSGWTGVGISNQPQHF
TRBV5-5 | CASSPGRSYEQYF
TRBV2 | CASSSSGSPLHF
TRBV5-1 | CASSGDRGRTGELFF
TRBV25-1 | CASSELGGGKDTQYF
TRBV2 | CASSVTNNEQFF
TRBV19 | CASSIDGLNEAFF
TRBV10-3 | CAIRKDGYNEQFF
TRBV7-8 | CASSPRTLADTQYF
TRBV5-1 | CASSFALGELYEQYF
TRBV5-1 | CASSHKRGDSYEQYF
TRBV5-1 | CASSTGTGDPYEQYF
TRBV18 | CASSPPASRAYGYTF
TRBV6-5 | CASRAAGLPTGELFF
TRBV9 | CASSVEQGDTEAFF
TRBV2 | CASLRDRGYEQYF
TRBV19 | CASSMYGRAPYNEQFF
TRBV7-3 | CASSSRLAGGGGTDTQYF
TRBV7-2 | CASSPGTGDGYGYTF
TRBV11-2 | CASSLELAAQETQYF
TRBV7-2 | CASSLHQGTGNTIYF
TRBV10-2 | CASRQNLGTRGTGELFF